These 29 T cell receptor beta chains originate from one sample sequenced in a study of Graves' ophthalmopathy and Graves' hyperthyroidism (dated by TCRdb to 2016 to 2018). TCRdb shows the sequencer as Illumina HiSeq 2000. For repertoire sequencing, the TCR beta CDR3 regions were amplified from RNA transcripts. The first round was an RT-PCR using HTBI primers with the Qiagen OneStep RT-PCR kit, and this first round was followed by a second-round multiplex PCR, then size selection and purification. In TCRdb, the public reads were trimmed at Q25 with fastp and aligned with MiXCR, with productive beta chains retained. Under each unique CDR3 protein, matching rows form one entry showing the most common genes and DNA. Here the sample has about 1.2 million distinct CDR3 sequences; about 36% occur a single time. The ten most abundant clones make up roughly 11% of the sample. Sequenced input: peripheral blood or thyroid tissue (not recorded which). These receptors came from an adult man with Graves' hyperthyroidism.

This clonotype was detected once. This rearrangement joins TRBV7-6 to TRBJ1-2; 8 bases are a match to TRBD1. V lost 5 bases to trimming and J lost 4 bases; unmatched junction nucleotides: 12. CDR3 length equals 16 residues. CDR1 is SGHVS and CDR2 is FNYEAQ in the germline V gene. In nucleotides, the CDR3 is TGTGCCAGCAGCGGACGTATCGGACAGGGTTCCTATGGCTACACCTTC. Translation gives CASSGRIGQGSYGYTF.

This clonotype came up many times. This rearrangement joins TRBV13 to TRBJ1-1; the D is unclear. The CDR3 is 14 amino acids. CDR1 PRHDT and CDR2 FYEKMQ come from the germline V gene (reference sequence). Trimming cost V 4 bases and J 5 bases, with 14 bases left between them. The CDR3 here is CASSSPQRVTEAFF. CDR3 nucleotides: TGTGCCAGCAGCTCACCTCAGCGGGTGACTGAAGCTTTCTTT. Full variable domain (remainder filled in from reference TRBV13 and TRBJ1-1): AAGVIQSPRHLIKEKRETATLKCYPIPRHDTVYWYQQGPGQDPQFLISFYEKMQSDKGSIPDRFSAQQFSDYHSELNMSSLELGDSALYFCASSSPQRVTEAFFGQGTRLTVV.

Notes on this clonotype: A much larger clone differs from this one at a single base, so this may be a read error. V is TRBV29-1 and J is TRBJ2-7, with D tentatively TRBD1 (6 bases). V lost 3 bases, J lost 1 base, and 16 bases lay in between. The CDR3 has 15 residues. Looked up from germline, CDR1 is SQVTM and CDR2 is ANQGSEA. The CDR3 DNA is TGCAGCGTTGACTACCCAGGGGTCCGTTCCTACGAGCAGTACTTC. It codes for CSVDYPGVRSYEQYF.

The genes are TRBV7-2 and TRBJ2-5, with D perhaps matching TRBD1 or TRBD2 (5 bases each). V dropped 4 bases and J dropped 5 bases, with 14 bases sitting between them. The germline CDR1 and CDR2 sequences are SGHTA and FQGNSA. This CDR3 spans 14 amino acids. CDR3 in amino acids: CASSSPSGQETQYF. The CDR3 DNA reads TGTGCCAGCAGCTCCCCTTCGGGGCAGGAGACCCAGTACTTC.

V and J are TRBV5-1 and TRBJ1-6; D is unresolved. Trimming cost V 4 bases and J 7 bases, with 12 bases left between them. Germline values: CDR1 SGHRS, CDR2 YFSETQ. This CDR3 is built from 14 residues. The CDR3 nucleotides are TGCGCCAGCAGCCCTGTTTCAAGGAATTCACCCCTCCACTTT. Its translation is CASSPVSRNSPLHF. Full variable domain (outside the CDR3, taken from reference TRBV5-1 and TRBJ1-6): KAGVTQTPRYLIKTRGQQVTLSCSPISGHRSVSWYQQTPGQGLQFLFEYFSETQRNKGNFPGRFSGRQFSNSRSEMNVSTLELGDSALYLCASSPVSRNSPLHFGNGTRLTVT.

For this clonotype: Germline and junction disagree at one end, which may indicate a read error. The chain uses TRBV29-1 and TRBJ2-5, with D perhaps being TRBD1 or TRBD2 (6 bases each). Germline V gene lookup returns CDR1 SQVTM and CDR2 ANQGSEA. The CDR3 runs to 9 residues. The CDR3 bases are TGCAGCGTTGTCGGGGGCCAATCCTTC. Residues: CSVVGGQSF.

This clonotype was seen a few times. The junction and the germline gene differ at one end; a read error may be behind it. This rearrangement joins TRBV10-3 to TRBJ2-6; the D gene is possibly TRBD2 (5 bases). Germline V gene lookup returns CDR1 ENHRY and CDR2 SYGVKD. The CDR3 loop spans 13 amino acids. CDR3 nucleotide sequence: TGTGCCATCAGTGAGGGGGAGACCAACACTGAAGCTTTC. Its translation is CAISEGETNTEAF.

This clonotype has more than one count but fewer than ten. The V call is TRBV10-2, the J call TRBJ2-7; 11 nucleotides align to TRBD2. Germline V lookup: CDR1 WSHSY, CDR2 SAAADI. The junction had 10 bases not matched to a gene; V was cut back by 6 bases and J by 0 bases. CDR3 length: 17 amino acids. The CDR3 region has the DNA TGCGCCAGCAGCCCGCAAAGACTAGCGGGGACCTCCTACGAGCAGTACTTC. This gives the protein CASSPQRLAGTSYEQYF.

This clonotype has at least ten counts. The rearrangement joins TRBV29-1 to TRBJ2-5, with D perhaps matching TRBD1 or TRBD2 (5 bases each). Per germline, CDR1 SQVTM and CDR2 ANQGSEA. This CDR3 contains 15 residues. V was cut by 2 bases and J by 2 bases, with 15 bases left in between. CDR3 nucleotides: TGCAGCGTTGAATGGGACGCCATCCCACAAGAGACCCAGTACTTC. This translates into CSVEWDAIPQETQYF.

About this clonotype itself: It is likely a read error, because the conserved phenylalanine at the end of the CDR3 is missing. CDR3: CSAQGLGQETQYL. In DNA, the CDR3 is TGCAGTGCTCAGGGACTAGGGCAAGAGACCCAGTACCTC. V and J are TRBV20-1 and TRBJ2-5; 8 bases fit TRBD2. The germline V gene encodes CDR1 DFQATT and CDR2 SNEGSKA (reference sequence). V was pared by 5 bases and J by 2 bases, with 4 bases of the junction left unmatched. The CDR3 sequence is 13 residues long.

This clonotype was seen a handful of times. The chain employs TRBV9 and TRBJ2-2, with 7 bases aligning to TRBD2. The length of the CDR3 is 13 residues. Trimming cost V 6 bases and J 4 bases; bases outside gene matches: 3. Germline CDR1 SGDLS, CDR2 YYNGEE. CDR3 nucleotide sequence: TGTGCCAGCACGGGACTACCCACCGGGGAGCTGTTTTTT. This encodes CASTGLPTGELFF. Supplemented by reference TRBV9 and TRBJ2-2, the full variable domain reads DSGVTQTPKHLITATGQRVTLRCSPRSGDLSVYWYQQSLDQGLQFLIQYYNGEERAKGNILERFSAQQFPDLHSELNLSSLELGDSALYFCASTGLPTGELFFGEGSRLTVL.

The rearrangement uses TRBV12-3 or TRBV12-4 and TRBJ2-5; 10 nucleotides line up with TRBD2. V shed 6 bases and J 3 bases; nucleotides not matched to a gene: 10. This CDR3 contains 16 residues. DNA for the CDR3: TGTGCCAGCAGATTTTCGAGCGGGAGGGGGAAAGAGACCCAGTACTTC. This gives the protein CASRFSSGRGKETQYF.

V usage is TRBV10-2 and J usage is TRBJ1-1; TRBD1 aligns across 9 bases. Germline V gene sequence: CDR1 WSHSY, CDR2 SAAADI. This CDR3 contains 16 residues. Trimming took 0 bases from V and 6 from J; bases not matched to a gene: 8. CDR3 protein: CASSESLGQGRSEAFF. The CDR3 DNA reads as TGCGCCAGCAGTGAGTCTCTGGGACAGGGAAGATCTGAAGCTTTCTTT.

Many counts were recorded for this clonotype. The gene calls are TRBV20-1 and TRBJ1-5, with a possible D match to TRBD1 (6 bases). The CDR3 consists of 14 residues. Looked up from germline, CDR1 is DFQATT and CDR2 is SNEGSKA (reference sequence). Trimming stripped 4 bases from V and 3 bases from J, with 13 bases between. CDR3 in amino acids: CSAIENRVNQPQHF. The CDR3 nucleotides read TGCAGTGCTATCGAAAACAGGGTCAATCAGCCCCAGCATTTT.

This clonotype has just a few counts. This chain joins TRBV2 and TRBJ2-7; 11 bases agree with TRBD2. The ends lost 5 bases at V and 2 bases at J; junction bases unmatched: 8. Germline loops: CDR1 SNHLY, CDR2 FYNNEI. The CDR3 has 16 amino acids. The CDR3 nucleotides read TGTGCCAGCAGTTACTCCTCTAGCGGGGGGACCTACGAGCAGTACTTC. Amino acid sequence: CASSYSSSGGTYEQYF.

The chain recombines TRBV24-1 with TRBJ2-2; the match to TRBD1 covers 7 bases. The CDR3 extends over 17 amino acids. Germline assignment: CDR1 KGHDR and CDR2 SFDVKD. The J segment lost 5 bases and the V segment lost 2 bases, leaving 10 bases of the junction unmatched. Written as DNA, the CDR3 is TGTGCCACCAGTGATTCACTAGACAGGGCTGGGACCGGGGAGCTGTTTTTT. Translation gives CATSDSLDRAGTGELFF.

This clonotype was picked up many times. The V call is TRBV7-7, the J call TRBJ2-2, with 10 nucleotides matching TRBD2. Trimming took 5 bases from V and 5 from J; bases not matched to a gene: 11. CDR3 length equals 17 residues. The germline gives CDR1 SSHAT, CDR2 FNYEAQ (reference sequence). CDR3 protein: CASSPALLAGVTGELFF. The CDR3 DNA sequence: TGTGCCAGCAGCCCCGCCCTTCTAGCGGGAGTTACCGGGGAGCTGTTTTTT.

The CDR3 DNA follows: TGTGCCAGCAGCACCTCAGGGACCACTGAAGCTTTCTTT. It yields the protein CASSTSGTTEAFF. J is TRBJ1-1 and V is TRBV5-8; possible D gene TRBD1, 5 bases. Germline V gene lookup returns CDR1 SGHTS and CDR2 YDEGEE. This CDR3 has 13 residues. Trimming removed 4 bases from V and 4 bases from J, with 11 bases in between.

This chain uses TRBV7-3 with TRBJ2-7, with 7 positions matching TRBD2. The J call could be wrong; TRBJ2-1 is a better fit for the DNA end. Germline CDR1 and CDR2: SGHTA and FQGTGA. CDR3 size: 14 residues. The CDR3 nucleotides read TGTGCCAGCAGCTTCGGGGGAGGGAGCTACGAGCAGTTCTTC. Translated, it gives CASSFGGGSYEQFF.

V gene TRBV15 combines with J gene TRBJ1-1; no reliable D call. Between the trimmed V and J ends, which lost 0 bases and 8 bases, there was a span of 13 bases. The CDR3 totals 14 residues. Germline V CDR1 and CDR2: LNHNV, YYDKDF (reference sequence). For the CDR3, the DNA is TGTGCCACCAGCAGAGATCGGGTCGGTGAGGAAGCTTTCTTT. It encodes CATSRDRVGEEAFF. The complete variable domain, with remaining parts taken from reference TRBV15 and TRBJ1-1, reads DAMVIQNPRYQVTQFGKPVTLSCSQTLNHNVMYWYQQKSSQAPKLLFHYYDKDFNNEADTPDNFQSRRPNTSFCFLDIRSPGLGDTAMYLCATSRDRVGEEAFFGQGTRLTVV.

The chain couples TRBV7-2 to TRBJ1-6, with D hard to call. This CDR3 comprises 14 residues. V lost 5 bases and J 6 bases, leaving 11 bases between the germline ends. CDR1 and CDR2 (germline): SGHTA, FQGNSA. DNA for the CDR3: TGTGCCAGCAGCCAGGTGGTGACTAATTCACCCCTCCACTTT. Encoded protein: CASSQVVTNSPLHF.

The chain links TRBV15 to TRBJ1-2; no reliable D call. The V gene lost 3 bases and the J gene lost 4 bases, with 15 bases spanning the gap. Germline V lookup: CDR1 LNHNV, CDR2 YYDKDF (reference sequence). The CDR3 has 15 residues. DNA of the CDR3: TGTGCCACCAGCAGCGTAGATCGTCCACCCTATGGCTACACCTTC. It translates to CATSSVDRPPYGYTF.

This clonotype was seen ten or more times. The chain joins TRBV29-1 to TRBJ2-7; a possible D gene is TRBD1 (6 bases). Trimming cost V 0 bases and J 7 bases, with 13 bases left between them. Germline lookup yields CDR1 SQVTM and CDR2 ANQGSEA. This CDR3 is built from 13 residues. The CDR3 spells CSVEEARGWEQYF. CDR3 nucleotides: TGCAGCGTTGAAGAGGCCAGGGGCTGGGAGCAGTACTTC.

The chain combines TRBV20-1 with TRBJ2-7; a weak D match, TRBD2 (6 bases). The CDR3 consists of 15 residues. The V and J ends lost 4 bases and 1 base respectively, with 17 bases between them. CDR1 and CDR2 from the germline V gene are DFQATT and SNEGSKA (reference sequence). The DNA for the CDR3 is TGCAGTGCTAAAGATCTCGGGGGAACGTCCTACGAGCAGTACTTC. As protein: CSAKDLGGTSYEQYF.

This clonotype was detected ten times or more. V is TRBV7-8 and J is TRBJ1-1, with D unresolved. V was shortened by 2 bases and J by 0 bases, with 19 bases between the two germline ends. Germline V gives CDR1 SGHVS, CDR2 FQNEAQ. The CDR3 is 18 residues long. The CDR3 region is CASSLIVLPALMNTEAFF. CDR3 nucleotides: TGTGCCAGCAGCTTAATTGTACTTCCGGCGTTAATGAACACTGAAGCTTTCTTT. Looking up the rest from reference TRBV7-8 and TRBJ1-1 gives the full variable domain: GAGVSQSPRYKVAKRGQDVALRCDPISGHVSLFWYQQALGQGPEFLTYFQNEAQLDKSGLPSDRFFAERPEGSVSTLKIQRTQQEDSAVYLCASSLIVLPALMNTEAFFGQGTRLTVV.

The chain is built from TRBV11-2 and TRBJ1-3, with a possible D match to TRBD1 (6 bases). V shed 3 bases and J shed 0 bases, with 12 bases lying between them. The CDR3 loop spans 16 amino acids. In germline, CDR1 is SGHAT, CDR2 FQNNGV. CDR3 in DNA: TGTGCCAGCAGCTTCAAGCAGGGGTACTCTGGAAACACCATATATTTT. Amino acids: CASSFKQGYSGNTIYF.

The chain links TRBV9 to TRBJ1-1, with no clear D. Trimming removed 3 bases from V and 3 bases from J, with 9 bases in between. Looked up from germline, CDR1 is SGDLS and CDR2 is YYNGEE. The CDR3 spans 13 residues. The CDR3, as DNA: TGTGCCAGCAGCGCGGGGTTTCACACTGAAGCTTTCTTT. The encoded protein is CASSAGFHTEAFF.

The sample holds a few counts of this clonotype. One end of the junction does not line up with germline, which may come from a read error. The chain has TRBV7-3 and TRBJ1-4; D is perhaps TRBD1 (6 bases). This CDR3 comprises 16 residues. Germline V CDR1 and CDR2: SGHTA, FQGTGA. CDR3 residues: CASSSSAGTTSEKLFF. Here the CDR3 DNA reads TGTGCCAGCAGCTCCTCGGCTGGGACAACTAGTGAAAAACTGTTTTTT.

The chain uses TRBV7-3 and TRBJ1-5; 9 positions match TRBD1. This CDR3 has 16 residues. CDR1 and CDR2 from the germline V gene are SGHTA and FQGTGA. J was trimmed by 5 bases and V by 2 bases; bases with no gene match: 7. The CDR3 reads CASSLGGTGSHQPQHF. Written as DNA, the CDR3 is TGTGCCAGCAGCTTAGGCGGGACAGGGTCCCATCAGCCCCAGCATTTT.